The next 30 T cell receptor beta chains were all read from a single sample in a study of human T cells and chemical hapten exposure. From the RACE reads, TCRdb called clonotypes with MiXCR, one entry per CDR3 protein. The sample carries roughly 40,000 distinct CDR3 sequences, about 9.6% recorded once. Time point: patch test 2, 6 weeks after DPC sensitization. Sample treatment: therapeutic diphenylcyclopropenone sensitization with weekly scalp DPC. Extraction yielded total RNA from whole blood (unfractionated). The sample consisted of whole blood, taken in connection with sensitization to the hapten diphenylcyclopropenone (DPC). These receptors were taken from a woman aged 30 to 39 with alopecia areata. Some clones in this sample may be carry-over from other donors' samples.

The chain links TRBV29-1 to TRBJ1-1; no firm D call. This CDR3 is built from 11 residues. Germline V CDR1 and CDR2: SQVTM, ANQGSEA. V gave up 6 bases and J gave up 4 bases, with 9 bases separating them. This CDR3 is CSVRVATEAFF. CDR3 nucleotide sequence: TGCAGCGTCCGGGTGGCCACTGAAGCTTTCTTT.

This sequence joins TRBV20-1 and TRBJ1-1, with 7 bases identical to TRBD1. Germline V lookup: CDR1 DFQATT, CDR2 SNEGSKA (reference sequence). This CDR3 contains 12 residues. V lost 6 bases, J lost 6 bases, and 7 bases stayed unmatched. The CDR3 nucleotides read TGCAGTGCCCAGGGGGGGGATCCTGAAGCTTTCTTT. This codes for CSAQGGDPEAFF.

DNA for the CDR3: TGCGCCAGCAGCCCGGACAGCCAAATCTACGAGCAGTACTTC. Translating it yields CASSPDSQIYEQYF. V gene TRBV4-3 combines with J gene TRBJ2-7; tentative D call: TRBD1 (6 bases). The CDR3 totals 14 residues. Per the germline V gene, CDR1 is LGHNA and CDR2 is YSLEER. The ends were cut back, 4 bases at V and 3 bases at J, with 13 bases in the middle.

This clonotype was seen just once. J is TRBJ1-4 and V is TRBV6-6; TRBD1 aligns across 7 bases. V gave up 6 bases and J gave up 7 bases; unmatched junction bases: 2. CDR1 is MNHNY, CDR2 SVGAGI, per germline (reference sequence). This CDR3 spans 12 amino acids. CDR3: CASSGDSEKLFF. The CDR3 bases are TGTGCCAGCAGCGGGGACAGTGAAAAACTGTTTTTT.

This clonotype was detected only a few times. The chain has TRBV7-2 and TRBJ1-5; 7 nucleotides align to TRBD1. The CDR3 extends over 15 amino acids. Germline values: CDR1 SGHTA, CDR2 FQGNSA. The junction had 7 bases not matched to a gene; V was cut back by 1 base and J by 7 bases. Here the CDR3 reads CASSLVEGAGQPQHF. The CDR3 DNA follows: TGTGCCAGCAGCTTAGTTGAGGGGGCCGGGCAGCCCCAGCATTTT.

CDR3 protein: CSVVTARKLFF. The CDR3 nucleotides are TGCAGCGTCGTTACAGCAAGAAAACTGTTTTTT. The chain couples TRBV29-1 to TRBJ1-4; D is ambiguous. Trimming removed 6 bases at V and 10 bases at J, with 12 bases between. The CDR3 spans 11 residues. The germline V gene has CDR1 SQVTM and CDR2 ANQGSEA.

There are many counts of this clonotype. The rearrangement joins TRBV4-3 to TRBJ1-5; a weak D match, TRBD1 (6 bases). Germline V gives CDR1 LGHNA, CDR2 YSLEER. The CDR3 spans 15 residues. Between the trimmed V and J ends, which lost 4 bases and 7 bases, there was a span of 17 bases. The CDR3 protein is CASSLGRGARQPQHF. CDR3 in DNA: TGCGCCAGCAGCCTAGGTAGGGGGGCCCGGCAGCCCCAGCATTTT.

V usage is TRBV6-2 or TRBV6-3 and J usage is TRBJ2-6; D is possibly TRBD1 (6 bases). V was cut by 5 bases and J by 0 bases, with 14 bases left in between. CDR3 length: 17 residues. Germline CDR1 reads MNHEY; CDR2 reads SVGEGT. CDR3 amino acids: CASSPGARPSGANVLTF. DNA for the CDR3: TGTGCCAGCAGTCCAGGGGCCCGACCCTCTGGGGCCAACGTCCTGACTTTC.

V is TRBV7-3 and J is TRBJ2-3; 7 nucleotides align to TRBD2. CDR1 is SGHTA and CDR2 is FQGTGA in the germline V gene. This CDR3 spans 15 amino acids. The ends lost 1 base at V and 2 bases at J; junction bases unmatched: 3. The CDR3 is CASSLRRGNTDTQYF. CDR3 bases: TGTGCCAGCAGCTTAAGGCGGGGGAACACAGATACGCAGTATTTT.

The rearrangement uses TRBV18 and TRBJ2-7, with TRBD1 matching over 7 bases. Trimming took 3 bases from V and 5 from J; bases not matched to a gene: 7. This CDR3 has 14 amino acids. Per the germline V gene, CDR1 is KGHSH and CDR2 is LQKENI. The CDR3 nucleotides read TGTGCCAGCTCACCGCAGAAGGGGGCCCACGAGCAGTACTTC. This encodes CASSPQKGAHEQYF.

This clonotype was detected ten times or more. The rearrangement uses TRBV4-1 and TRBJ1-1; D not certain. Trimming left V 0 bases short and J 1 base short, with 12 bases between. Germline assignment: CDR1 MGHRA and CDR2 YSYEKL. The CDR3 consists of 16 residues. In DNA, the CDR3 is TGCGCCAGCAGCCAAGATCGAAGACAAGGGAACACTGAAGCTTTCTTT. It specifies CASSQDRRQGNTEAFF.

In its sample, this clonotype was seen a few times. This chain joins TRBV10-3 and TRBJ1-6; D is unclear. The CDR3 spans 12 residues. The germline V and J ends were trimmed by 3 bases and 7 bases, with 4 bases remaining between them. Germline V CDR1 and CDR2: ENHRY, SYGVKD. The DNA for the CDR3 is TGTGCCATCAGTGACAGCAATTCACCCCTCCACTTT. Protein product: CAISDSNSPLHF.

This clonotype turned up a few times. The rearrangement uses TRBV27 and TRBJ2-7; tentative D call: TRBD1 (5 bases). This CDR3 region has 16 residues. CDR1 and CDR2 (germline): MNHEY, SMNVEV (reference sequence). V was pared by 5 bases and J by 2 bases, with 19 bases between. Here the CDR3 DNA reads TGTGCCAGCAGTCCTCACCGACAGCCCCCAACCTACGAGCAGTACTTC. Protein sequence: CASSPHRQPPTYEQYF.

The rearrangement links TRBV3-1 to TRBJ1-2; D ambiguous. The germline V gene has CDR1 LGHDT and CDR2 YNNKEL (reference sequence). Trimming stripped 7 bases from V and 3 bases from J, with 12 bases between. CDR3 length equals 13 residues. CDR3: CASNQNGDYGYTF. CDR3 in DNA: TGTGCCAGCAACCAGAATGGGGACTATGGCTACACCTTC.

This clonotype was detected only a few times. CDR3 nucleotides: TGTGCCAGCAGTCTTGACGGCTCGAACACCGGGGAGCTGTTTTTT. Encoded protein: CASSLDGSNTGELFF. The chain uses TRBV2 and TRBJ2-2; no definite D call. Trimming removed 5 bases at V and 0 bases at J, with 10 bases between. CDR1 is SNHLY and CDR2 is FYNNEI in the germline V gene. The CDR3 has 15 amino acids.

This clonotype was detected once. J is TRBJ1-2 and V is TRBV7-9, with 7 bases matching TRBD1. Trimming at V came to 5 bases and at J to 4 bases, leaving 7 bases not matched to a gene. The CDR3 totals 14 residues. CDR1 is SEHNR, CDR2 FQNEAQ, per germline (reference sequence). The CDR3 DNA reads as TGTGCCAGCAGCCAAATGACAGGGCGCTATGGCTACACCTTC. It yields the protein CASSQMTGRYGYTF.

This clonotype was observed a few times. The chain carries TRBV5-6 and TRBJ1-2, with 8 bases identical to TRBD1. Germline assignment: CDR1 SGHDT and CDR2 YYEEEE. V trimming: 2 bases; J trimming: 0 bases; junction bases outside the gene matches: 9. The CDR3 loop spans 17 amino acids. This CDR3 reads CASSFLGQGPANYGYTF. DNA for the CDR3: TGTGCCAGCAGCTTTCTTGGACAGGGCCCTGCTAACTATGGCTACACCTTC.

The chain links TRBV20-1 to TRBJ1-5; 8 bases agree with TRBD1. CDR1 and CDR2 (germline): DFQATT, SNEGSKA (reference sequence). This CDR3 spans 14 amino acids. J gave up 4 bases and V 3 bases, and 5 bases lay outside the gene matches. The CDR3 region is CSAREQGANQPQHF. The CDR3 coding sequence is TGCAGTGCTAGGGAGCAGGGGGCAAATCAGCCCCAGCATTTT.

The sample holds a few counts of this clonotype. This chain uses TRBV5-5 with TRBJ2-3, with TRBD1 identical over 8 bases. Germline CDR1 reads SGHKS; CDR2 reads YYEKEE (reference sequence). The junction had 6 bases not matched to a gene; V was cut back by 0 bases and J by 3 bases. CDR3 length equals 16 residues. The CDR3 bases are TGTGCCAGCAGCTTGGATTCAGGGGGCGGAACAGATACGCAGTATTTT. This sequence encodes CASSLDSGGGTDTQYF.

This clonotype was seen repeatedly, ten times or more. J is TRBJ2-5 and V is TRBV7-2; D perhaps matches TRBD1 (6 bases). Germline CDR1 and CDR2: SGHTA and FQGNSA. V was cut by 1 base and J by 5 bases, with 8 bases left in between. The CDR3 runs to 13 residues. CDR3 residues: CASSLVQGETQYF. Written as DNA, the CDR3 is TGTGCCAGCAGCTTAGTCCAGGGGGAGACCCAGTACTTC.

This chain uses TRBV7-2 with TRBJ2-3, with D tentatively TRBD1 (6 bases). Trimming pared 1 base from V and 3 bases from J, leaving 14 bases between. Germline CDR1 SGHTA, CDR2 FQGNSA. The length of the CDR3 is 16 residues. CDR3 loop: CASSLEGFRGTDTQYF. The CDR3 nucleotides are TGTGCCAGCAGCTTAGAAGGCTTTAGGGGGACAGATACGCAGTATTTT.

This clonotype has more than one count but fewer than ten. The chain links TRBV6-2 or TRBV6-3 to TRBJ2-7, with 7 bases that match TRBD1. Unmatched junction bases numbered 2, after V lost 1 base and J lost 2 bases. CDR1 and CDR2 (germline): MNHEY, SVGEGT. The CDR3 covers 14 residues. CDR3 DNA: TGTGCCAGCAGTTACTGGGGACAGCCCTACGAGCAGTACTTC. Its protein product is CASSYWGQPYEQYF.

This clonotype was detected ten times or more. The genes are TRBV7-9 and TRBJ1-1, with no clear D. Between the trimmed V and J ends, which lost 5 bases and 3 bases, there was a span of 10 bases. CDR3 size: 13 residues. The V gene's germline CDR1 is SEHNR and CDR2 FQNEAQ (reference sequence). CDR3 protein: CASSPSGHTEAFF. The CDR3, as DNA: TGTGCCAGCAGCCCTTCCGGTCACACTGAAGCTTTCTTT.

The chain links TRBV6-2 or TRBV6-3 to TRBJ1-1; the D gene is possibly TRBD1 (6 bases). This CDR3 region has 14 residues. CDR1 MNHEY and CDR2 SVGEGT come from the germline V gene. The V gene lost 6 bases and the J gene lost 1 base, with 12 bases spanning the gap. The CDR3 loop reads CASRTMTGNTEAFF. CDR3 sequence (DNA): TGTGCCAGCAGAACCATGACAGGGAACACTGAAGCTTTCTTT.

This clonotype has more than one count but fewer than ten. The chain combines TRBV4-2 with TRBJ1-4; no clear D gene. V was trimmed by 0 bases and J by 10 bases, leaving 18 bases between them. The CDR3 consists of 16 residues. CDR1 and CDR2 (germline): LGHNA, YNFKEQ. Here the CDR3 DNA reads TGTGCCAGCAGCCAAGAGGGAGGCGGGAGCTTTGGAAAACTGTTTTTT. Its protein product is CASSQEGGGSFGKLFF.

This clonotype occurred many times. The chain carries TRBV3-1 and TRBJ2-2, with 7 bases lining up with TRBD2. With V trimmed by 4 bases and J by 0 bases, 5 bases remained unmatched. Germline-derived CDR1 and CDR2 are LGHDT and YNNKEL (reference sequence). CDR3 length: 16 residues. This CDR3 reads CASSLTLAANTGELFF. CDR3 coding DNA: TGTGCCAGCAGCCTTACTCTAGCGGCGAACACCGGGGAGCTGTTTTTT.

This clonotype was counted many times. DNA of the CDR3: TGTGCCTGGAGTCTCAGCGGGTTAAATGGCTACACCTTC. It codes for CAWSLSGLNGYTF. The V and J genes are TRBV30 and TRBJ1-2; D is ambiguous. The germline CDR1 and CDR2 sequences are GTSNPN and SVGIG (reference sequence). The CDR3 sequence is 13 residues long. Trimming pared 2 bases from V and 6 bases from J, leaving 13 bases between.

This clonotype appeared many times. The chain uses TRBV20-1 and TRBJ2-5, with a weak D call TRBD2 (5 bases). The CDR3 is made up of 14 amino acids. CDR1 is DFQATT, CDR2 SNEGSKA, per germline (reference sequence). Trimming removed 6 bases from V and 2 bases from J, with 16 bases in between. The CDR3 here is CSASSGDWQETQYF. The DNA for the CDR3 is TGCAGTGCCTCTTCCGGGGATTGGCAAGAGACCCAGTACTTC.

The J gene is TRBJ2-7, the V gene TRBV7-8; D uncertain. The CDR3 has 13 amino acids. Germline CDR1 and CDR2: SGHVS and FQNEAQ. Trimming left V 7 bases short and J 2 bases short, with 12 bases between. CDR3 nucleotide sequence: TGTGCCAGCACCCCGGTGGGCGCCTACGAGCAGTACTTC. It codes for CASTPVGAYEQYF. Supplemented by reference TRBV7-8 and TRBJ2-7, the full variable domain reads GAGVSQSPRYKVAKRGQDVALRCDPISGHVSLFWYQQALGQGPEFLTYFQNEAQLDKSGLPSDRFFAERPEGSVSTLKIQRTQQEDSAVYLCASTPVGAYEQYFGPGTRLTVT.

The chain is built from TRBV28 and TRBJ2-1; possibly TRBD2 for D (5 bases). CDR1 is MDHEN and CDR2 is SYDVKM in the germline V gene. V shed 3 bases and J shed 5 bases, with 14 bases lying between them. The CDR3 totals 15 residues. CDR3 in amino acids: CASSFGLVPNNEQFF. The CDR3 DNA follows: TGTGCCAGCAGTTTTGGACTCGTGCCAAACAATGAGCAGTTCTTC.